This T cell receptor beta chain appears in the sequencing data of a study of siplizumab effects on memory and regulatory T cells. General study points: Siplizumab significantly brought down the alloreactive sequences that trace back to unstimulated CD4+ memory cells. Naive T cells seemed more diverse than memory cells; they also seemed major alloresponse contributors.

TCRdb's table, derived via immunoSEQ multiplex PCR, lists solely in-frame clones and lacks some. Of some 100,000 clones listed, around 97% are singletons. The V gene's germline CDR1 is KGHSH and CDR2 LQKENI. The V segment lost 3 bases and the J segment 8 bases; nucleotides outside the gene matches: 5. This CDR3 is built from 13 residues. With respect to this clone: The antigen remains unidentified.

This sequence was found in a human donor in good health. The chain combines TRBV18 with TRBJ1-2; 8 bases are a match to TRBD1. The sample taken for sequencing was naive CD4+ T cells sorted from blood. The chain's CDR3 is CASSPDRAYGYTF. CDR3 in DNA: TGTGCCAGCTCACCGGACAGGGCGTACGGCTACACCTTC.